A selection of T cell receptor beta chains follows, all from one sample in a study of cytomegalovirus exposure and HLA in healthy donors. Produced via immunoSEQ multiplex PCR; TCRdb's table is partial and in-frame only. The sample lists under 200,000 clones, roughly 80% occurring once. The sequenced material came from PBMCs. These receptors all come from a male donor in good health and CMV-seropositive. CDR3s include the opening cysteine and the closing phenylalanine or tryptophan. D genes are given only for firm matches. Expanded clones get a size class; other rows say once, few or many, or leave the size out.

v_call	d_call	clone_size	j_call	cdr3_aa	cdr3_nt
TRBV21-1	NA	NA	TRBJ2-7	CASSKEYAVQGRSESYEQYF	TGTGCCAGCAGCAAAGAATATGCGGTTCAGGGCAGGAGTGAGTCCTACGAGCAGTACTTC
TRBV30	NA	few	TRBJ1-3	CAWSLTGNSGNTIYF	TGTGCCTGGAGCCTTACAGGGAACTCTGGAAACACCATATATTTT
TRBV25-1	NA	NA	TRBJ2-7	CASSESYYEQYF	TGTGCCAGCAGTGAATCTTACTACGAGCAGTACTTC
TRBV6-1	NA	NA	TRBJ2-5	CASSRTGGQETQYF	TGTGCCAGCAGCCGGACTGGGGGGCAAGAGACCCAGTACTTC
TRBV25-1	TRBD1	NA	TRBJ1-2	CASSDQGARRNYGYTF	TGTGCCAGCAGTGATCAGGGGGCGCGTCGGAACTATGGCTACACCTTC
TRBV15	TRBD1	NA	TRBJ2-7	CATSRTRQGGNEQYF	TGTGCCACCAGCAGAACTAGACAGGGTGGAAACGAGCAGTACTTC
TRBV7-2	NA	once	TRBJ2-7	CASTSGGGYYEQYF	TGTGCCAGCACCAGTGGGGGGGGCTACTACGAGCAGTACTTC
TRBV5-1	TRBD1	NA	TRBJ1-1	CASSTGQVLNTEAFF	TGCGCCAGCAGCACGGGACAGGTCCTGAACACTGAAGCTTTCTTT
TRBV5-1	NA	NA	TRBJ2-7	CASSYLGSGAYEQYF	TGCGCCAGCAGCTACCTTGGGTCAGGCGCCTACGAGCAGTACTTC
TRBV10-1	TRBD2	NA	TRBJ2-2	CASVSGAGELFF	TGCGCCAGCGTAAGCGGGGCCGGGGAGCTGTTTTTT
TRBV7-8	NA	NA	TRBJ1-2	CASSLNWGQQGYTF	TGTGCCAGCAGCTTAAATTGGGGGCAGCAGGGCTACACCTTC
TRBV7-9	NA	NA	TRBJ1-1	CATLGLSNTEAFF	TGTGCCACCCTGGGACTTTCGAACACTGAAGCTTTCTTT
TRBV7-8	TRBD1	NA	TRBJ2-7	CASSSGQVYKQYF	TGTGCCAGCAGTTCAGGACAGGTCTACAAGCAGTACTTC
TRBV28	NA	NA	TRBJ2-6	CASSLPGHQWTGANVLTF	TGTGCCAGCAGTTTACCGGGACACCAATGGACTGGGGCCAACGTCCTGACTTTC
TRBV11-2	NA	NA	TRBJ2-5	CASSLDPGLQETQYF	TGTGCCAGCAGCTTAGACCCGGGACTCCAAGAGACCCAGTACTTC
TRBV28	TRBD2	NA	TRBJ2-1	CASRALQTSGSNNEQFF	TGTGCCAGCAGGGCACTTCAGACTAGCGGGTCTAATAATGAGCAGTTCTTC
TRBV11-2	NA	few	TRBJ1-4	CASSLVVGGGNEKLFF	TGTGCCAGCAGCTTAGTAGTGGGAGGGGGGAATGAAAAACTGTTTTTT